This paragraph covers one TCR beta chain sequence. Antigen specificity is unknown. This specimen comes from a study of T cell responses to AZD1222 COVID-19 vaccine. Study-wide results and caveats: The reported proportion of spike-specific TCRs targeting unmutated variant regions was nearly half. Of the AZD1222 recipients, only 5 to 7 were seropositive at baseline. Donor demographics were predominantly white British with a female majority; clonal diversity may be underestimated. Spike as a whole was targeted by vaccine-associated CD4 TCRs, dominant at 160-218 and 743-854.

TCRdb's copy holds only in-frame clones and misses some; the assay was immunoSEQ multiplex PCR. This table has some 140,000 clones, about 87% appearing once. V lost 5 bases and J lost 4, with 12 bases in between. This CDR3 is built from 15 residues. Germline CDR1 is SEHNR and CDR2 is FQNEAQ (reference sequence). J is TRBJ2-6 and V is TRBV7-9, with D possibly being TRBD1 (5 bases). Sequenced here: peripheral blood, sampled on day 0 of AZD1222 vaccination. This TCR came from an adult in good health. This chain's CDR3 is CASSLGVTGANVLTF. As DNA, the CDR3 is TGTGCCAGCAGCCTAGGGGTGACGGGGGCCAACGTCCTGACTTTC.